This T cell receptor beta chain was recovered during a study of blood T cell repertoires in COVID-19. On the study more broadly: Samples representing acute and convalescent COVID-19 were sourced from the United States, Italy and Spain. PBMCs, B-cell-depleted T cells, or T cells provided the cDNA or gDNA that made up the material.

As processed by the authors: From reference gene primer amplification, estimates of nucleated cell counts were derived. Repertoires were generated with immunoSEQ multiplex PCR, while TCRdb's copy carries only in-frame clones and drops some. That table supplies the V and J calls and clone size; D and trimming were determined from the DNA. The sample comprises 95,000 to 100,000 clones, around 92% of which are singletons, and over 5.5% rests with the top ten. This CDR3 region has 14 residues. Germline V gene data show CDR1 as MGHRA and CDR2 as YSYEKL. Trimming took off 1 base at V and 3 bases at J, with 9 bases between the two ends.

The sample taken for sequencing was peripheral blood. The receptor was isolated from a man aged 50 or older with active COVID-19. V is TRBV4-1 and J is TRBJ1-2; D is perhaps TRBD1 (5 bases). The CDR3: CASSQGQGYYGYTF. DNA for the CDR3: TGCGCCAGCAGCCAAGGGCAGGGTTACTATGGCTACACCTTC.